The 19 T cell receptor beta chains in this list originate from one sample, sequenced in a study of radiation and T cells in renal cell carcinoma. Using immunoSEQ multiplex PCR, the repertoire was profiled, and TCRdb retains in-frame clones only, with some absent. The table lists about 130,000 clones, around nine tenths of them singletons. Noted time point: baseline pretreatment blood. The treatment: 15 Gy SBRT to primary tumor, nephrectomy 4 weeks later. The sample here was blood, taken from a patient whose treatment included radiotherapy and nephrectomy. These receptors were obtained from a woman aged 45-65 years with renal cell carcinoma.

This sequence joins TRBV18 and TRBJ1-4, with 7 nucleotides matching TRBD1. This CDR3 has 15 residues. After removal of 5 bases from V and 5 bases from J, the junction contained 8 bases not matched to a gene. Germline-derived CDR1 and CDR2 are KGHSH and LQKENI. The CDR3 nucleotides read TGTGCCAGCTCAACACGGAAGGGGGCCAATGAAAAACTGTTTTTT. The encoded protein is CASSTRKGANEKLFF. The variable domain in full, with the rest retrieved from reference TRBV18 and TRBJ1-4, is NAGVMQNPRHLVRRRGQEARLRCSPMKGHSHVYWYRQLPEEGLKFMVYLQKENIIDESGMPKERFSAEFPKEGPSILRIQQVVRGDSAAYFCASSTRKGANEKLFFGSGTQLSVL.

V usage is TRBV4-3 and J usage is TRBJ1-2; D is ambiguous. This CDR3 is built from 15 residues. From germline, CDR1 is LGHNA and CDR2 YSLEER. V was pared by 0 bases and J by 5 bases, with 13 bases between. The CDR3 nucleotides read TGCGCCAGCAGCCAAGAACTCGGCAGACGGTATGGCTACACCTTC. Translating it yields CASSQELGRRYGYTF.

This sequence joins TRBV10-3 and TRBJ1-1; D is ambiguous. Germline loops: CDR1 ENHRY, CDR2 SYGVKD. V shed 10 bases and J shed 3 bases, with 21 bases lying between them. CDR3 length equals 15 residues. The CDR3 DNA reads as TGTGCCAGCAGACAAAACCCGGGCGGGCACACTGAAGCTTTCTTT. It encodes CASRQNPGGHTEAFF.

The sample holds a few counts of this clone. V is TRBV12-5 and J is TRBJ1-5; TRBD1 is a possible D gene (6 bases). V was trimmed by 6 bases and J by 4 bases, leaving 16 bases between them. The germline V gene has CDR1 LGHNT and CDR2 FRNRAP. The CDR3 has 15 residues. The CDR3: CASGLGQTRNQPQHF. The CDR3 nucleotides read TGTGCTAGTGGCCTTGGACAGACTAGGAATCAGCCCCAGCATTTT. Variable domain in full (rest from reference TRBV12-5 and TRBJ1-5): DARVTQTPRHKVTEMGQEVTMRCQPILGHNTVFWYRQTMMQGLELLAYFRNRAPLDDSGMPKDRFSAEMPDATLATLKIQPSEPRDSAVYFCASGLGQTRNQPQHFGDGTRLSIL.

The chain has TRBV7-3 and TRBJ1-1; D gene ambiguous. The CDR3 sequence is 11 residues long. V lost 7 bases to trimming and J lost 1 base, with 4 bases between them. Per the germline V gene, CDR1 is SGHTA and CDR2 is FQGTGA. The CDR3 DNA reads TGTGCCAGCAAAGGGAACACTGAAGCTTTCTTT. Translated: CASKGNTEAFF.

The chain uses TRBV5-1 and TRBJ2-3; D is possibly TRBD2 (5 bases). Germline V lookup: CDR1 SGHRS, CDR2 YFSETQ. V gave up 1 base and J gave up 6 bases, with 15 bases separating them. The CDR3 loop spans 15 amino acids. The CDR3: CASSLIDERADTQYF. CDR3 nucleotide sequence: TGCGCCAGCAGCTTGATAGACGAGAGGGCGGATACGCAGTATTTT.

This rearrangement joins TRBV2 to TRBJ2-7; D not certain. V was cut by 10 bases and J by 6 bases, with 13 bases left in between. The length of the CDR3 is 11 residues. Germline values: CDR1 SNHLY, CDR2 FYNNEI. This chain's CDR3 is CATTYAVEQYF. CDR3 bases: TGTGCCACCACCTACGCCGTCGAGCAGTACTTC. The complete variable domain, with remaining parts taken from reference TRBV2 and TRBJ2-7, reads EPEVTQTPSHQVTQMGQEVILRCVPISNHLYFYWYRQILGQKVEFLVSFYNNEISEKSEIFDDQFSVERPDGSNFTLKIRSTKLEDSAMYFCATTYAVEQYFGPGTRLTVT.

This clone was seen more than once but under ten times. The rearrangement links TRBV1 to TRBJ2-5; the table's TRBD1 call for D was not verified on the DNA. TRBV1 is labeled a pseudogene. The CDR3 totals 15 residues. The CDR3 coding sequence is TGCACCAGCAGCCAAGTCCGAGGGGGCCGAGAGACCCAGTACTTC. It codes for CTSSQVRGGRETQYF.

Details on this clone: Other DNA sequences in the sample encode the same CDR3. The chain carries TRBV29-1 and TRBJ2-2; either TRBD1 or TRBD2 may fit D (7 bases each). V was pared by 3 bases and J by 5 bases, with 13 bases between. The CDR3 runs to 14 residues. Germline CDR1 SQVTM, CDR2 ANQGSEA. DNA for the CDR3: TGCAGCGTTGAGAGGGGGCGGGGGACCGGGGAGCTGTTTTTT. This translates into CSVERGRGTGELFF.

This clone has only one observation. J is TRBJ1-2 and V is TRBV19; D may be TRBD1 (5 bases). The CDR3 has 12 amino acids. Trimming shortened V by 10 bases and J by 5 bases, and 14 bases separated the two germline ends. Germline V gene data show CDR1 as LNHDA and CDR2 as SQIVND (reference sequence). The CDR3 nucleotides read TGTGCCATCCGCTGGGGACCTTATGGCTACACCTTC. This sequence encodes CAIRWGPYGYTF.

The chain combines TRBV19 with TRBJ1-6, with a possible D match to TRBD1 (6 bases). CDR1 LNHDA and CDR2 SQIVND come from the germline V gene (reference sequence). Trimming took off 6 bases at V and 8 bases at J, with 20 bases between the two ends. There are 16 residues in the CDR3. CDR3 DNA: TGTGCCAGTAGCTCTAAAACCGGGACACTGGATTCACCCCTCCACTTT. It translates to CASSSKTGTLDSPLHF. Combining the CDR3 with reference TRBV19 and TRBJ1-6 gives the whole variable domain DGGITQSPKYLFRKEGQNVTLSCEQNLNHDAMYWYRQDPGQGLRLIYYSQIVNDFQKGDIAEGYSVSREKKESFPLTVTSAQKNPTAFYLCASSSKTGTLDSPLHFGNGTRLTVT.

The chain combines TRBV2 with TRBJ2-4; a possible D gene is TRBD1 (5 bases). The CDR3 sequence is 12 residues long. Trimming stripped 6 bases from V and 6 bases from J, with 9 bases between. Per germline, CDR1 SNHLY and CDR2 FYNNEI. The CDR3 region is CASRGQGNIQYF. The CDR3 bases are TGTGCCAGCAGGGGGCAGGGAAACATTCAGTACTTC.

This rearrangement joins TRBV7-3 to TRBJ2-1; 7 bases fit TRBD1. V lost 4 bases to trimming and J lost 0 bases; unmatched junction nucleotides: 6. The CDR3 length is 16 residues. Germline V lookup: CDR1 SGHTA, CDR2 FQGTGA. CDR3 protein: CASSYRGGSSYNEQFF. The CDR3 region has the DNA TGTGCCAGCAGCTACCGAGGGGGCAGCTCCTACAATGAGCAGTTCTTC. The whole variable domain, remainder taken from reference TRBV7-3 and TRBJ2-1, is GAGVSQTPSNKVTEKGKYVELRCDPISGHTALYWYRQSLGQGPEFLIYFQGTGAADDSGLPNDRFFAVRPEGSVSTLKIQRTERGDSAVYLCASSYRGGSSYNEQFFGPGTRLTVL.

CDR3 amino acids: CASKQGTGGRQPQHF. The DNA for the CDR3 is TGCGCCAGCAAGCAGGGAACAGGGGGCCGCCAGCCCCAGCATTTT. The gene calls are TRBV23-1 and TRBJ1-5; 9 bases fit TRBD1. TRBV23-1 qualifies as an ORF whose function is uncertain. V lost 7 bases and J lost 7; bases outside the gene matches: 11. This CDR3 spans 15 amino acids.

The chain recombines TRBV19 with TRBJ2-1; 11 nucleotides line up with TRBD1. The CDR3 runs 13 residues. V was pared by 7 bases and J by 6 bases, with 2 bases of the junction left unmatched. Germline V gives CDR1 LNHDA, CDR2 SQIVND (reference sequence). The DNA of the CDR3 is TGTGCCAGTACTGGGACAGGGGGCAATGAGCAGTTCTTC. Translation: CASTGTGGNEQFF.

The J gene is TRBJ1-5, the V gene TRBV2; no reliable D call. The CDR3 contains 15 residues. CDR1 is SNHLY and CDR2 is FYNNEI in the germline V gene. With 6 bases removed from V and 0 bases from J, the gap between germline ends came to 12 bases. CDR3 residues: CASRDIWGSNQPQHF. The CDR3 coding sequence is TGTGCCAGCAGGGATATTTGGGGTAGCAATCAGCCCCAGCATTTT.

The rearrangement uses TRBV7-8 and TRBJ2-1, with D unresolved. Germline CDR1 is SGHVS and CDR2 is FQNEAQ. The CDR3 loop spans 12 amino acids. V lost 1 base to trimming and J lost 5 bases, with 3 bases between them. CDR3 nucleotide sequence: TGTGCCAGCAGCTTAGGAGACAATGAGCAGTTCTTC. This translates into CASSLGDNEQFF.

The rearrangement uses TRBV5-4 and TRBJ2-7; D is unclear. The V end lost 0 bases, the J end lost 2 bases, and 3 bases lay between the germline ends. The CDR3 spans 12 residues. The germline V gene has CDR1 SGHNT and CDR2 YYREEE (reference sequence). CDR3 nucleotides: TGTGCCAGCAGCTTGGGGGCCTACGAGCAGTACTTC. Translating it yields CASSLGAYEQYF.

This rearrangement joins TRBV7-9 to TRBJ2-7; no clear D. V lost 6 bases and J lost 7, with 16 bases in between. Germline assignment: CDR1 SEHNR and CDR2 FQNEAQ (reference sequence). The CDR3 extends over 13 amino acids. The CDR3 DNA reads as TGTGCCAGCAGTCAAGCCGTGAACCAGGAGCAGTACTTC. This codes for CASSQAVNQEQYF.